The source of this T cell receptor (beta chain) is a study of cytomegalovirus exposure and HLA in healthy donors. Study-wide findings and caveats: The study reported that TCR beta sequences accurately predicted HLA-A and HLA-B alleles in most subjects. Other equally common chains were less clonally expanded than HLA-associated TCR beta chains, a later analysis showed.

The V gene lost 5 bases and the J gene lost 4 bases, with 14 bases spanning the gap. The CDR3 runs 14 residues. Germline V gene lookup returns CDR1 SGHDN and CDR2 FVKESK. PCR primers comprised 60 Vbeta and 13 Jbeta primers. The table came from immunoSEQ multiplex PCR; TCRdb's copy has only in-frame clones and leaves some out. The sample has about 200,000 clones. Note on this clone: Its antigen is unidentified.

This clonotype originated in a boy aged 10-17 years in good health and CMV-seronegative. V and J are TRBV14 and TRBJ1-1; D not resolved. Material for sequencing was PBMCs. DNA of the CDR3: TGTGCCAGCAGCTCGGTCCTGGGGAGCACTGAAGCTTTCTTT. Its translation: CASSSVLGSTEAFF. Filled out from reference TRBV14 and TRBJ1-1, the complete variable domain reads EAGVTQFPSHSVIEKGQTVTLRCDPISGHDNLYWYRRVMGKEIKFLLHFVKESKQDESGMPNNRFLAERTGGTYSTLKVQPAELEDSGVYFCASSSVLGSTEAFFGQGTRLTVV.